The rows below give T cell receptor beta chains drawn from one sample of a study of blood T cell repertoires in COVID-19. The method was immunoSEQ multiplex PCR; TCRdb's version includes in-frame clones alone and lacks a portion of them. The sample lists over 200,000 clones, 80% to 90% occurring once. Sequencing used PBMCs or T cells enriched from blood (not recorded which). The receptors here all came from a woman aged 45-59 years who had recovered from COVID-19. Each CDR3 is given with its conserved first and last residue. D genes are given only for firm matches. Rows give clone size only sometimes, using once, few, many, or a class for an expanded clone.

D gene	V gene	clone size	J gene	CDR3 protein	CDR3 DNA
TRBD1	TRBV11-1	-	TRBJ2-5	CASSLRTGGEETQYF	TGTGCCAGCAGCCTGAGGACAGGGGGCGAAGAGACCCAGTACTTC
-	TRBV11-1	-	TRBJ1-1	CASSSPGHLPEAFF	TGTGCCAGCAGCTCCCCGGGACACCTTCCTGAAGCTTTCTTT
TRBD2	TRBV5-1	-	TRBJ2-4	CASSSRAGEENIQYF	TGCGCCAGCAGCTCAAGAGCGGGAGAAGAAAACATTCAGTACTTC
-	TRBV18	-	TRBJ2-2	CASSPRGPTGELFF	TGTGCCAGCTCACCACGCGGCCCAACCGGGGAGCTATTTTTT
-	TRBV30	once	TRBJ1-1	CAWSATRVRNTEAFF	TGTGCCTGGAGTGCCACGAGGGTCCGGAACACTGAAGCTTTCTTT
-	TRBV6-6	-	TRBJ2-5	CASSYASGETQYF	TGTGCCAGCAGTTACGCGTCAGGGGAGACCCAGTACTTC
-	TRBV30	once	TRBJ2-5	CAWSPRETQYF	TGTGCCTGGAGCCCTAGAGAGACCCAGTACTTC
-	TRBV7-9	-	TRBJ2-5	CASLGGGETQYF	TGTGCCAGCTTAGGGGGGGGAGAGACCCAGTACTTC
TRBD2	TRBV11-2	many	TRBJ2-1	CASSLLDLLSGRAYNEQFF	TGTGCCAGCAGCCTCTTGGATCTGCTTAGCGGGAGGGCCTACAATGAGCAGTTCTTC
TRBD1	TRBV28	-	TRBJ2-7	CASSRPGQGLSYEQYF	TGTGCCAGCAGCCGACCGGGACAGGGTCTATCCTACGAGCAGTACTTC
-	TRBV7-2	-	TRBJ2-5	CASSLDGTLETQYF	TGTGCCAGCAGCTTAGACGGGACATTAGAGACCCAGTACTTC
-	TRBV5-1	-	TRBJ2-1	CASSLPQVNEQFF	TGCGCCAGCAGCTTGCCACAGGTTAACGAGCAGTTCTTC
-	TRBV11-3	-	TRBJ2-1	CASSPPTGRNNEQFF	TGTGCCAGCAGCCCCCCGACAGGGAGGAACAATGAGCAGTTCTTC
TRBD2	TRBV6-1	-	TRBJ2-2	CASSEFRGTSTTGELFF	TGTGCCAGCAGTGAATTCCGCGGGACTAGTACTACCGGGGAGCTGTTTTTT
-	TRBV30	-	TRBJ1-1	CMANTEAFF	TGTATGGCGAACACTGAAGCTTTCTTT
TRBD2	TRBV5-1	-	TRBJ2-7	CASSSTSGSIYEQYF	TGCGCCAGCAGCTCTACTAGCGGGAGTATCTACGAGCAGTACTTC
TRBD1	TRBV28	-	TRBJ1-2	CASRTGGKYGYTF	TGTGCCAGCAGGACAGGGGGTAAATATGGCTACACCTTC
-	TRBV5-5	few	TRBJ1-1	CASSFLQGNTEAFF	TGTGCCAGCAGCTTCCTACAGGGAAACACTGAAGCTTTCTTT
-	TRBV27	-	TRBJ1-1	CASSLRQGSTEAFF	TGTGCCAGCAGTTTAAGGCAGGGGAGCACTGAAGCTTTCTTT
TRBD1	TRBV18	once	TRBJ2-7	CASSPRQGAVDEQYF	TGTGCCAGCTCACCACGACAGGGGGCGGTTGACGAGCAGTACTTC
-	TRBV27	-	TRBJ1-6	CASSGISYNSPLHF	TGTGCCAGCAGTGGCATCTCCTATAATTCACCCCTCCACTTT
TRBD2	TRBV9	-	TRBJ2-6	CASSGSGGRFSGANVLTF	TGTGCCAGCAGCGGATCGGGCGGGAGGTTCTCTGGGGCCAACGTCCTGACTTTC
-	TRBV5-1	few	TRBJ2-2	CASSLGFSGEGVGELFF	TGCGCCAGCAGCTTGGGATTTTCTGGCGAGGGGGTCGGGGAGCTGTTTTTT
-	TRBV2	-	TRBJ1-5	CASSEGPNQPQHF	TGTGCCAGCAGTGAGGGGCCTAATCAGCCCCAGCATTTT
TRBD2	TRBV14	-	TRBJ2-5	CASSVWSGLAGEETQYF	TGTGCCAGCAGCGTATGGAGCGGACTAGCGGGGGAAGAGACCCAGTACTTC
TRBD1	TRBV18	-	TRBJ2-7	CASSPPNRGLGEQYF	TGTGCCAGCTCACCACCGAACAGGGGGCTCGGCGAGCAGTACTTC
-	TRBV5-5	-	TRBJ1-5	CASSLGGGSLNQPQHF	TGTGCCAGCAGCTTGGGTGGGGGCAGCCTCAATCAGCCCCAGCATTTT
TRBD1	TRBV27	-	TRBJ2-1	CASRAGTGGTNEQFF	TGTGCCAGCAGGGCCGGGACAGGGGGCACCAATGAGCAGTTCTTC
-	TRBV30	-	TRBJ1-5	CAWSGQKNQPQHF	TGTGCCTGGAGTGGACAGAAGAATCAGCCCCAGCATTTT
TRBD1	TRBV3-1/TRBV3-2	-	TRBJ2-7	CASSTGQGVHEQYF	TGTGCCAGCAGCACCGGACAGGGAGTCCACGAGCAGTACTTC
-	TRBV5-1	-	TRBJ2-1	CASSLGGGYNEQFF	TGCGCCAGCAGCTTGGGAGGGGGCTACAATGAGCAGTTCTTC
TRBD1	TRBV27	-	TRBJ1-2	CASRTYRGASYGYTF	TGTGCCAGCAGAACCTACAGGGGAGCCTCCTATGGCTACACCTTC
-	TRBV10-3	-	TRBJ1-3	CAIRKSGSKFSGNTIYF	TGTGCCATCAGGAAGTCCGGGTCCAAATTCTCTGGAAACACCATATATTTT
TRBD1	TRBV10-1	-	TRBJ2-7	CASSELPIQGTYEQYF	TGCGCCAGCAGTGAATTACCCATACAGGGGACCTACGAGCAGTACTTC
-	TRBV28	-	TRBJ1-2	CASSLQGYGYTF	TGTGCCAGCAGTTTGCAGGGGTATGGCTACACCTTC
-	TRBV10-2	-	TRBJ1-1	CASRQPNTEAFF	TGCGCCAGCAGACAGCCAAACACTGAAGCTTTCTTT
-	TRBV28	-	TRBJ2-2	CASSSYRVSGELFF	TGTGCCAGCAGTTCGTACAGGGTTTCCGGGGAGCTGTTTTTT
-	TRBV18	-	TRBJ1-1	CASSQSSLTEAFF	TGTGCCAGCTCACAGTCCTCCCTAACTGAAGCTTTCTTT
-	TRBV7-6	-	TRBJ1-3	CASSRVETGNTIYF	TGTGCCAGCAGCCGGGTGGAAACTGGAAACACCATATATTTT
-	TRBV6-6	-	TRBJ2-7	CASSYEGTSEQYF	TGTGCCAGCAGTTACGAGGGTACTAGCGAGCAGTACTTC
-	TRBV11-2	once	TRBJ1-2	CASSLGQYGYTF	TGTGCCAGCAGCTTAGGACAGTACGGCTACACCTTC
-	TRBV5-1	-	TRBJ2-3	CASPLFTDTQYF	TGCGCCAGCCCCCTCTTCACAGATACGCAGTATTTT
TRBD1	TRBV6-5	-	TRBJ2-3	CASTGGTGFTDTQYF	TGTGCCAGCACCGGAGGGACAGGGTTCACAGATACGCAGTATTTT
-	TRBV3-1/TRBV3-2	-	TRBJ1-5	CASSQDNRVNQPQHF	TGTGCCAGCAGCCAAGATAACAGAGTAAATCAGCCCCAGCATTTT
-	TRBV14	-	TRBJ2-7	CASSDLARPYEQYF	TGTGCCAGCAGCGATCTAGCGAGACCTTACGAGCAGTACTTC
-	TRBV6-5	-	TRBJ1-2	CASSYSSRVGYTF	TGTGCCAGCAGTTACTCGTCCCGGGTTGGCTACACCTTC
TRBD1	TRBV6-5	once	TRBJ2-7	CASSYRDRERWEQYF	TGTGCCAGCAGTTACCGGGACAGGGAACGGTGGGAGCAGTACTTC
TRBD2	TRBV5-1	once	TRBJ2-1	CASSPAGGISYNEQFF	TGCGCCAGCAGCCCGGCGGGGGGAATCTCCTACAATGAGCAGTTCTTC
-	TRBV19	once	TRBJ2-1	CASSVSGYNEQFF	TGTGCCAGTAGTGTTAGCGGATACAATGAGCAGTTCTTC
-	TRBV19	-	TRBJ2-2	CASRAGHITGELFF	TGTGCCAGTAGAGCGGGACATATCACCGGGGAGCTGTTTTTT
-	TRBV2	few	TRBJ2-7	CASSDSVVYEQYF	TGTGCCAGCAGTGATTCCGTAGTCTACGAGCAGTACTTC
-	TRBV29-1	-	TRBJ1-5	CSVAAGSNQPQHF	TGCAGCGTTGCGGCAGGCAGCAATCAGCCCCAGCATTTT
-	TRBV28	once	TRBJ1-1	CASSLGYGRVTEAFF	TGTGCCAGCAGTTTAGGATACGGGAGGGTCACTGAAGCTTTCTTT
-	TRBV5-6	once	TRBJ1-5	CASSLVGHNQPQHF	TGTGCCAGCAGCTTGGTGGGGCACAATCAGCCCCAGCATTTT
TRBD2	TRBV18	-	TRBJ2-5	CASSPGTSGRETQYF	TGTGCCAGCTCACCCGGGACTAGCGGGAGGGAGACCCAGTACTTC
TRBD1	TRBV28	-	TRBJ2-7	CASSPGQGAGEQYF	TGTGCCAGCAGTCCGGGACAGGGGGCGGGGGAGCAGTACTTC
TRBD2	TRBV29-1	-	TRBJ2-1	CSVSGTSGYNEQFF	TGCAGCGTCTCCGGGACTAGCGGGTACAATGAGCAGTTCTTC
TRBD1	TRBV6-5	-	TRBJ1-2	CASTLDRENGYTF	TGTGCCAGCACTTTGGACAGGGAGAATGGCTACACCTTC
TRBD2	TRBV2	-	TRBJ2-6	CASSLAGVRTGANVLTF	TGTGCCAGCAGTCTAGCGGGAGTACGCACTGGGGCCAACGTCCTGACTTTC